These T cell receptor beta chains were read from a single sample in a study of blood T cell repertoires in COVID-19. This table comes from immunoSEQ multiplex PCR, and its TCRdb copy is limited to in-frame clones, with some not included. The profile covers 150,000 to 200,000 clones, with around 87% appearing a single time and around 2.5% taken by the ten largest. Sequenced input: peripheral blood. The receptors were sampled from a man aged 40-49 years with active or convalescent COVID-19. Each CDR3 is given with its conserved first and last residue. A D gene is named only where the DNA matches it firmly. Some rows have no size entry. The others give once, few or many, or a class for an expanded clone.

>-|TRBJ1-1|13|TRBV6-5|-
CASSTQGASEAFF
TGTGCCAGCAGTACTCAAGGGGCATCTGAAGCTTTCTTT
>-|TRBJ2-1|15|TRBV3-1/TRBV3-2|TRBD1
CASSQDGTGVYEQFF
TGTGCCAGCAGCCAAGATGGGACAGGGGTCTATGAGCAGTTCTTC
>-|TRBJ1-2|13|TRBV6-1|-
CASSETRPYGYTF
TGTGCCAGCAGTGAAACCAGGCCCTATGGCTACACCTTC
>once|TRBJ1-1|12|TRBV28|-
CASSLLNTEAFF
TGTGCCAGCAGTCTTCTGAACACTGAAGCTTTCTTT
>-|TRBJ2-1|14|TRBV6-5|TRBD2
CASSRGGPYNEQFF
TGTGCCAGCAGCCGGGGGGGCCCCTACAATGAGCAGTTCTTC
>-|TRBJ2-7|14|TRBV6-5|TRBD2
CASQTAGGYYEQYF
TGTGCCAGCCAAACAGCGGGGGGGTACTACGAGCAGTACTTC
>-|TRBJ2-7|13|TRBV5-6|-
CASSLGRVGEQYF
TGTGCCAGCAGCTTGGGGCGGGTGGGGGAGCAGTACTTC
>-|TRBJ1-3|15|TRBV4-3|-
CASSQDSRAGNTIYF
TGCGCCAGCAGCCAAGATTCACGGGCTGGAAACACCATATATTTT
>-|TRBJ2-5|13|TRBV12-3/TRBV12-4|TRBD2
CASSTGGTRGQYF
TGTGCCAGCAGTACGGGGGGGACAAGGGGCCAGTACTTC
>-|TRBJ1-4|14|TRBV7-3|-
CASSYDEGDEKLFF
TGTGCCAGCAGCTATGATGAGGGGGACGAAAAACTGTTTTTT
>-|TRBJ2-7|15|TRBV9|TRBD2
CASSVEPGRVSEQYF
TGTGCCAGCAGCGTAGAGCCAGGGAGGGTGAGCGAGCAGTACTTC
>few|TRBJ2-7|14|TRBV6-2/TRBV6-3|-
CASSYNPSSYEQYF
TGTGCCAGCAGTTATAATCCGAGCTCCTACGAGCAGTACTTC
>-|TRBJ2-1|16|TRBV9|TRBD2
CASSVVAGGSYNEQFF
TGTGCCAGCAGCGTAGTTGCGGGGGGCTCCTACAATGAGCAGTTCTTC
>-|TRBJ1-6|15|TRBV6-2/TRBV6-3|-
CASSRRDRSNSPLHF
TGTGCCAGCAGTCGGCGGGACCGATCAAATTCACCCCTCCACTTT
>-|TRBJ2-7|15|TRBV6-1|TRBD1
CASSEGTGLLTKQYF
TGTGCCAGCAGTGAGGGGACAGGGCTCCTGACTAAGCAGTACTTC
>-|TRBJ2-2|13|TRBV27|-
CASSLEYTGELFF
TGTGCCAGCAGTTTGGAGTACACCGGGGAGCTGTTTTTT
>few|TRBJ2-7|16|TRBV6-6|TRBD2
CASSRSSGLGAYEQYF
TGTGCCAGCAGTCGATCCTCGGGACTAGGGGCCTACGAGCAGTACTTC
>-|TRBJ2-1|18|TRBV2|TRBD2
CASSEEMSLAGVDNEQFF
TGTGCCAGCAGTGAAGAAATGTCGCTAGCGGGGGTAGACAATGAGCAGTTCTTC
>-|TRBJ2-3|16|TRBV3-1/TRBV3-2|TRBD2
CASSRQTSGAQDTQYF
TGTGCCAGCAGCCGCCAGACTAGCGGGGCCCAGGATACGCAGTATTTT
>-|TRBJ1-1|14|TRBV11-1|TRBD1
CASSGDRGRTEAFF
TGTGCCAGCAGCGGAGACAGGGGAAGGACTGAAGCTTTCTTT
>-|TRBJ1-3|15|TRBV5-8|-
CASSFGTYSGNTIYF
TGTGCCAGCAGCTTTGGTACCTACTCTGGAAACACCATATATTTT
>-|TRBJ2-1|16|TRBV18|TRBD2
CASSGLAGGPSAEQFF
TGTGCCAGCTCAGGACTAGCGGGGGGCCCTTCAGCGGAGCAGTTCTTC
>-|TRBJ1-3|17|TRBV7-9|-
CASSFFVQAHSGNTIYF
TGTGCCAGCAGCTTTTTTGTGCAGGCCCACTCTGGAAACACCATATATTTT
>-|TRBJ1-1|16|TRBV6-5|-
CASSYSIYRGSAEAFF
TGTGCCAGCAGTTACTCGATTTATAGAGGGTCGGCTGAAGCTTTCTTT
>-|TRBJ1-5|14|TRBV3-1/TRBV3-2|-
CASSQAGRTQPQHF
TGTGCCAGCAGCCAGGCAGGGCGGACTCAGCCCCAGCATTTT